This T cell receptor (beta chain) appears in the sequencing data of a study of intratumoral heterogeneity in liver cancer. General notes on the study: Across the full roughly 14-patient cohort, most patients were male and the median age was 63 years. To examine intratumor heterogeneity, the study integrated RNA-seq, DNA sequencing, TCR-seq and SNP array data obtained from multiple regions of hepatocellular carcinoma specimens. A total of more than 70 multiregional samples from about 14 HCC patients, consisting of fewer than 55 tumoral and 20 or so adjacent nontumoral regions, were included in the overall cohort. The investigation overall reported the following: A relatively low patient number and under-sampled tumor-infiltrating lymphocyte representation were acknowledged by the authors as limitations.

Every patient had early-stage hepatocellular carcinoma and went to surgical resection without receiving any prior therapy. Sampled areas lacked macroscopic evidence of necrosis or hemorrhage. Multiple regions from two patients were subjected to TCR sequencing (ImmunoSeq). Frozen tissue samples from resection were taken at least 1 cm away from one another. The N label marked samples taken from nontumoral liver tissue adjacent to the tumor. The DNeasy blood and tissue kit was used to extract genomic DNA from bulk tissue. In the case of this clone: Its antigen target is currently unknown. Qualities for individual bases were not recorded, and no much larger clone is one base off.

The cysteine opens and the phenylalanine closes a CDR3 of 14 amino acids. The only DNA kept is the CDR3, 42 bases in frame from the first base. The V end loses 0 bases and the J end loses 0 bases, and a stretch of 3 bases separates them. As encoded in the germline V gene (reference sequence), CDR1 is LNHNV while CDR2 is YYDKDF. The immunoSEQ assay was used to sequence TCR beta chain CDR3 regions from genomic DNA. Rearranged VDJ segments were amplified with primers that anneal to V and J segments. On the authors' methods: Clonality and richness metrics were computed with the ImmunoSeq Analyzer software. To find clones with differing abundance between regions, Fisher's exact test was applied together with a beta-binomial method for extra stringency. TCRdb took over this immuneACCESS table, retaining in-frame rearrangements with V and J assigned. Such tables are incomplete; in checked studies, under half of the missing clones stem from an unresolved V gene, and the remainder is unexplained. D and trimming were read from the DNA, whereas the V and J calls and clone size are those reported in that table. The sample has approximately 20,000 clones on record, about two thirds of them singletons. The ten most abundant clones make up approximately 18% of the sample.

This chain joins TRBV15 to TRBJ1-5, with no reliable assignment of the D segment. The source was tumor-adjacent normal tissue, collected before any cancer treatment. This clonotype was obtained from a woman in her 70s with hepatocellular carcinoma. Read as DNA, the sequence is TGTGCCACCAGCAGAGATGGTAGCAATCAGCCCCAGCATTTT. The resulting protein is CATSRDGSNQPQHF.